A selection of T cell receptor beta chains follows, all from one sample in a study of cytotoxic CD8 clonotypes in ibrutinib-treated CLL. Generated by immunoSEQ multiplex PCR, the TCRdb table keeps only in-frame clones and is missing some. The sample carries about 160,000 clones, about 84% recorded once. Sequenced here: PBMCs, sampled after 24 months of ibrutinib treatment. Receptor source: a human donor with chronic lymphocytic leukemia. The CDR3 runs from the conserved cysteine through the conserved F or W. The order of the fields is D gene, J gene, clone size, V gene, CDR3 DNA, CDR3 protein. The D gene is left open where the match is weak. Where a row states a size, it is once, few, many or the class of an expanded clone; other rows omit it.

d_call: -; j_call: TRBJ1-5; clone_size: -; v_call: TRBV7-3; cdr3_nt: TGTGCCAGCAGCTTATCTAACAATCAGCCCCAGCATTTT; cdr3_aa: CASSLSNNQPQHF
d_call: -; j_call: TRBJ2-7; clone_size: -; v_call: TRBV28; cdr3_nt: TGTGCCAGCAGTTTGATGGGGGAGCAGTACTTC; cdr3_aa: CASSLMGEQYF
d_call: -; j_call: TRBJ2-2; clone_size: -; v_call: TRBV7-6; cdr3_nt: TGTGCCAGCAGCGATTTAGTCACCGGGGAGCTGTTTTTT; cdr3_aa: CASSDLVTGELFF
d_call: TRBD1; j_call: TRBJ2-7; clone_size: -; v_call: TRBV28; cdr3_nt: TGTGCCAGCAGCCCCGGGACAGGGTCCTACGAGCAGTACTTC; cdr3_aa: CASSPGTGSYEQYF
d_call: -; j_call: TRBJ1-1; clone_size: -; v_call: TRBV7-9; cdr3_nt: TGTGCCAGCAGCTTACCGGGGGGCACTGAAGCTTTCTTT; cdr3_aa: CASSLPGGTEAFF
d_call: -; j_call: TRBJ2-1; clone_size: -; v_call: TRBV7-2; cdr3_nt: TGTGCCAGCAGCAGGAGTCCCGGGACTTTCAATGAGCAGTTCTTC; cdr3_aa: CASSRSPGTFNEQFF
d_call: -; j_call: TRBJ2-7; clone_size: -; v_call: TRBV20-1; cdr3_nt: TGCAGTGCTAAACAGGGCTACGAGCAGTACTTC; cdr3_aa: CSAKQGYEQYF
d_call: TRBD2; j_call: TRBJ2-3; clone_size: -; v_call: TRBV9; cdr3_nt: TGTGCCAGCAGCCCTCGACTAGCGGACCCCACAGATACGCAGTATTTT; cdr3_aa: CASSPRLADPTDTQYF
d_call: TRBD2; j_call: TRBJ2-1; clone_size: -; v_call: TRBV4-1; cdr3_nt: TGCGCCAGCAGCCAAGATGTAAGCGGGAGGGTGTCCTACAATGAGCAGTTCTTC; cdr3_aa: CASSQDVSGRVSYNEQFF
d_call: -; j_call: TRBJ1-1; clone_size: -; v_call: TRBV9; cdr3_nt: TGTGCCAGCAGCGTTGCCCCCAGGGCGGGCACTGAAGCTTTCTTT; cdr3_aa: CASSVAPRAGTEAFF
d_call: -; j_call: TRBJ1-2; clone_size: -; v_call: TRBV19; cdr3_nt: TGTGCCAGTAGTATCTGGGGACTCAACGCGAAGGGCTACACCTTC; cdr3_aa: CASSIWGLNAKGYTF
d_call: TRBD1; j_call: TRBJ2-6; clone_size: -; v_call: TRBV18; cdr3_nt: TGTGCCAGCTCACCACTCCCGGGACAGGGGCTCGCAACCGGGGCCAACGTCCTGACTTTC; cdr3_aa: CASSPLPGQGLATGANVLTF
d_call: TRBD1; j_call: TRBJ2-2; clone_size: -; v_call: TRBV28; cdr3_nt: TGTGCGGGACAGCGGCAGGGGGCTTTGGGGGAGCTGTTTTTT; cdr3_aa: CAGQRQGALGELFF
d_call: -; j_call: TRBJ2-1; clone_size: -; v_call: TRBV7-2; cdr3_nt: TGTGCCAGCAGCTTAATAGACAGAGTCAATGAGCAGTTCTTC; cdr3_aa: CASSLIDRVNEQFF
d_call: -; j_call: TRBJ1-5; clone_size: few; v_call: TRBV9; cdr3_nt: TGTGCCAGCAGCGTGGCAGGGGACCTCAATCAGCCCCAGCATTTT; cdr3_aa: CASSVAGDLNQPQHF
d_call: -; j_call: TRBJ1-2; clone_size: medium-sized; v_call: TRBV6-5; cdr3_nt: TGTGCCAGCAGTTACTCAGGCAGGGGTTCGAACTATGGCTACACCTTC; cdr3_aa: CASSYSGRGSNYGYTF
d_call: -; j_call: TRBJ2-7; clone_size: -; v_call: TRBV18; cdr3_nt: TGTGCCAGCTCACCAGTGTATCTGGAGGACGAGCAGTACTTC; cdr3_aa: CASSPVYLEDEQYF
d_call: -; j_call: TRBJ2-1; clone_size: -; v_call: TRBV11-3; cdr3_nt: TGTGCCAGCAGCTTAGATATACGTGAGCAGTTCTTC; cdr3_aa: CASSLDIREQFF
d_call: TRBD2; j_call: TRBJ2-7; clone_size: -; v_call: TRBV7-2; cdr3_nt: TGTGCCAGCAGCACCGGTGCGGGGGGATTCTACGAGCAGTACTTC; cdr3_aa: CASSTGAGGFYEQYF
d_call: TRBD1; j_call: TRBJ1-2; clone_size: -; v_call: TRBV27; cdr3_nt: TGTGCCAGCAGTCTGACCCGACAGGGCGCGGGGCTCTATGGCTACACCTTC; cdr3_aa: CASSLTRQGAGLYGYTF
d_call: -; j_call: TRBJ1-2; clone_size: few; v_call: TRBV14; cdr3_nt: TGTGCCAGCAGCTTAAATCAGGGGAGGGGTGGCTACACCTTC; cdr3_aa: CASSLNQGRGGYTF
d_call: TRBD1; j_call: TRBJ1-5; clone_size: once; v_call: TRBV9; cdr3_nt: TGTGCCAGCAGCGTGATCGACAGGGGGTATCAGCCCCAGCATTTT; cdr3_aa: CASSVIDRGYQPQHF
d_call: -; j_call: TRBJ2-7; clone_size: -; v_call: TRBV28; cdr3_nt: TGTGCCAGCAGTTTCGGGGGTGGAAGTTGGGAAGAGCAGTACTTC; cdr3_aa: CASSFGGGSWEEQYF
d_call: TRBD2; j_call: TRBJ2-7; clone_size: -; v_call: TRBV6-5; cdr3_nt: TGTGCCAGCAGTCGAGGACTAGCGGGAGTGGGCGAGCAGTACTTC; cdr3_aa: CASSRGLAGVGEQYF